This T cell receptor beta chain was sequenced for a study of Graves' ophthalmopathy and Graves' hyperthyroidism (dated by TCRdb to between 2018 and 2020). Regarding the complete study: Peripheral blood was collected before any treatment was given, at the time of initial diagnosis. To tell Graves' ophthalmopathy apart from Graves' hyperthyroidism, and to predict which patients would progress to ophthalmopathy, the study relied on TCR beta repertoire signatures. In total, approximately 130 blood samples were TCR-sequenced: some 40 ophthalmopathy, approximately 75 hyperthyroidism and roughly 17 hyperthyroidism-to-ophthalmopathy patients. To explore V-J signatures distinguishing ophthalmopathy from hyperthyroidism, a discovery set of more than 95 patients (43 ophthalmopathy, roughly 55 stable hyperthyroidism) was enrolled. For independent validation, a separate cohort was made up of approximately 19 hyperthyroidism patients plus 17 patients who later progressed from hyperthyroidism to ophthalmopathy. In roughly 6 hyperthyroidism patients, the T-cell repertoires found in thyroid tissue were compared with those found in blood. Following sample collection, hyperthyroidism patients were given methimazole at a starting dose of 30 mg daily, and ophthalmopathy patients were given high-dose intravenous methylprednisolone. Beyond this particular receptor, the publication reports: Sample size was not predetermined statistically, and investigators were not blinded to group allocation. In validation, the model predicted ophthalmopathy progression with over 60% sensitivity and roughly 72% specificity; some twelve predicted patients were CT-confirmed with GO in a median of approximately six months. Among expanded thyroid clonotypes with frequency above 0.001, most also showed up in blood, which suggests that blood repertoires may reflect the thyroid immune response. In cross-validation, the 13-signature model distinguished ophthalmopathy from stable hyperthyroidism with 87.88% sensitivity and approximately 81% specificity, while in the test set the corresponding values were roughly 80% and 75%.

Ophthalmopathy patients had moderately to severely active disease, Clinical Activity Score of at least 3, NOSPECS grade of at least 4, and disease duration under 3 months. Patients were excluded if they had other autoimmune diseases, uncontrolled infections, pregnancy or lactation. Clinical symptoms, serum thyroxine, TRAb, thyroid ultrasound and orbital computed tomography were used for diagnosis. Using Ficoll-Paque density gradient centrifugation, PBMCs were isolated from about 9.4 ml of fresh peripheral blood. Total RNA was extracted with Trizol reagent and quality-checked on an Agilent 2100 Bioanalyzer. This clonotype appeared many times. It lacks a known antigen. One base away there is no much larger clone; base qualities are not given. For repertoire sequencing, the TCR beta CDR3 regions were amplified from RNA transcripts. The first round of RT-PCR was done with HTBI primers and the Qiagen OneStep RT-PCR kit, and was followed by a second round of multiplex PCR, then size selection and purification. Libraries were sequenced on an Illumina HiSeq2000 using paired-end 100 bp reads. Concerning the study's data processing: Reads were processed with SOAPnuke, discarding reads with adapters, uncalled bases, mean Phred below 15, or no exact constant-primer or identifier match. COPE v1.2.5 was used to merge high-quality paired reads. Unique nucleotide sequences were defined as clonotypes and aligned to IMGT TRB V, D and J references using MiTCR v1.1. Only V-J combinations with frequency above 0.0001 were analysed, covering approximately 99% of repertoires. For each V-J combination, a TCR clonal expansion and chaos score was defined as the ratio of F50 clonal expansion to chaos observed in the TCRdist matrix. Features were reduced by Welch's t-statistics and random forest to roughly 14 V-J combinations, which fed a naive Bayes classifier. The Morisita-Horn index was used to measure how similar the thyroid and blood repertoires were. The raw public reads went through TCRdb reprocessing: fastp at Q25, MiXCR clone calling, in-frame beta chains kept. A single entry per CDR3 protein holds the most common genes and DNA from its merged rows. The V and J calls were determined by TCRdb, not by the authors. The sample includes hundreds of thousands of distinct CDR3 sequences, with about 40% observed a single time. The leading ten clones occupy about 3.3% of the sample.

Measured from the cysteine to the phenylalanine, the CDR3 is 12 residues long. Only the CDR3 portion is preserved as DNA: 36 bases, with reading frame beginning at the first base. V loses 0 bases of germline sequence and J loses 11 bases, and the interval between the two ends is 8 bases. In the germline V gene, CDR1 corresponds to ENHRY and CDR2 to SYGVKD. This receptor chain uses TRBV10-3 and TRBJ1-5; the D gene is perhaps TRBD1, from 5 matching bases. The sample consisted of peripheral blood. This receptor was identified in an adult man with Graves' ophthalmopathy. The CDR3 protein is CAISESQGTQHF. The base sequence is TGTGCCATCAGTGAGTCTCAGGGTACCCAGCATTTT.